Listed here are 14 T cell receptor beta chains from one sample, sequenced in a study of vaccination and CD4 T cells after COVID-19. At the Johns Hopkins FTIC core, DNA taken from cultured CD4+ T cells was sequenced by way of the Oncomine TCR Beta short-read assay. MiXCR was run by TCRdb on the PCR reads, yielding one entry per CDR3 protein. The sample contains about 15,000 distinct CDR3 sequences, approximately 73% of which appear only once. Regarding treatment: roughly ten-day PBMC culture with coronavirus spike peptide pools or control peptides (ViraFEST assay). These receptors are not linked to any known antigen. Input material: CD4+ T cells from blood, cultured in vitro. The source of these receptors is a human donor who had recovered from COVID-19.

The CDR3 DNA reads TGTGCCAGTAGTATAGGGGCGGATCAGCCCCAGCATTTT. Its protein is CASSIGADQPQHF. The V gene is TRBV19, the J gene TRBJ1-5; no reliable D call. Germline values: CDR1 LNHDA, CDR2 SQIVND (reference sequence). Trimming removed 1 base at V and 5 bases at J, with 6 bases between. The CDR3 runs to 13 residues. Full variable domain (rest looked up from reference TRBV19 and TRBJ1-5): DGGITQSPKYLFRKEGQNVTLSCEQNLNHDAMYWYRQDPGQGLRLIYYSQIVNDFQKGDIAEGYSVSREKKESFPLTVTSAQKNPTAFYLCASSIGADQPQHFGDGTRLSIL.

The chain combines TRBV19 with TRBJ1-2; D is undetermined. CDR1 is LNHDA, CDR2 SQIVND, per germline (reference sequence). The CDR3 has 17 amino acids. V lost 0 bases and J 0 bases, leaving 14 bases between the germline ends. The CDR3 here is CASSIDRWAPTNYGYTF. In DNA form, the CDR3 reads TGTGCCAGTAGTATAGATCGGTGGGCTCCTACTAACTATGGCTACACCTTC.

The gene calls are TRBV6-5 and TRBJ2-7; 10 nucleotides align to TRBD1. The trim removed 4 bases at V and 4 bases at J, leaving 7 bases unmatched. Germline-derived CDR1 and CDR2 are MNHEY and SVGAGI. This CDR3 comprises 15 residues. CDR3 in DNA: TGTGCCAGCAGTTTCTACAGGACAGGGGGATACGAGCAGTACTTC. Amino acid sequence: CASSFYRTGGYEQYF.

The rearrangement uses TRBV7-2 and TRBJ1-4; TRBD1 agrees at 9 bases. The CDR3 covers 16 residues. CDR1 is SGHTA, CDR2 FQGNSA, per germline. J lost 8 bases, V lost 1 base, and 8 bases had no gene match. The DNA of the CDR3 is TGTGCCAGCAGCTTAGGATGGAACAGGGGGCAAGAAAAACTGTTTTTT. Translating it yields CASSLGWNRGQEKLFF.

The gene calls are TRBV2 and TRBJ1-5; no clear D gene. Germline CDR1 and CDR2: SNHLY and FYNNEI. V shed 8 bases and J shed 4 bases, with 15 bases lying between them. The CDR3 length is 14 residues. The CDR3 DNA reads as TGTGCCAGCGAAGCGTATATGGCAAATCAGCCCCAGCATTTT. Encoded protein: CASEAYMANQPQHF.

The V gene is TRBV4-3, the J gene TRBJ1-2; TRBD1 agrees at 7 bases. The CDR3 is made up of 15 amino acids. Germline V gene lookup returns CDR1 LGHNA and CDR2 YSLEER. The V gene end was trimmed by 0 bases and the J gene end by 5 bases; junction bases not matched to a gene: 6. The CDR3 DNA reads TGCGCCAGCAGCCAAGAGACTTTGACAGGGTATGGCTACACCTTC. The encoded protein is CASSQETLTGYGYTF.

The CDR3 is CSARAGTGGNQPQHF. As DNA, the CDR3 is TGCAGTGCTAGAGCCGGGACGGGGGGCAATCAGCCCCAGCATTTT. The chain has TRBV20-1 and TRBJ1-5; possibly TRBD1 for D (5 bases). Trimming pared 1 base from V and 2 bases from J, leaving 12 bases between. CDR1 and CDR2 (germline): DFQATT, SNEGSKA (reference sequence). The CDR3 consists of 15 residues.

This clonotype appeared a single time. This chain connects TRBV20-1 to TRBJ2-3; a weak D match, TRBD2 (6 bases). Between the trimmed V and J ends, which lost 5 bases and 8 bases, there was a span of 11 bases. The length of the CDR3 is 11 residues. Germline V CDR1 and CDR2: DFQATT, SNEGSKA (reference sequence). The CDR3 spells CSAFSGTTQYF. The CDR3 DNA reads as TGCAGTGCTTTTAGCGGAACTACGCAGTATTTT.

The genes are TRBV5-4 and TRBJ2-2; D gene unclear. V lost 9 bases and J 0 bases, leaving 21 bases between the germline ends. The CDR3 length is 17 residues. The germline V gene encodes CDR1 SGHNT and CDR2 YYREEE (reference sequence). CDR3 nucleotide sequence: TGTGCCACCTCGACCGAACTCAATCCCTCGAACACCGGGGAGCTGTTTTTT. Its protein is CATSTELNPSNTGELFF.

The rearrangement joins TRBV27 to TRBJ2-1; 10 nucleotides line up with TRBD2. Trimming at V came to 2 bases and at J to 2 bases, leaving 0 bases not matched to a gene. Germline V CDR1 and CDR2: MNHEY, SMNVEV (reference sequence). The CDR3 has 15 residues. CDR3 nucleotide sequence: TGTGCCAGCAGTTTACTAGCGGGAGCCTACAATGAGCAGTTCTTC. Translation gives CASSLLAGAYNEQFF.

The chain links TRBV7-2 to TRBJ2-7; maybe TRBD2 (5 bases). This CDR3 is built from 14 residues. V lost 5 bases, J lost 0 bases, and 11 bases lay in between. Germline V gene data show CDR1 as SGHTA and CDR2 as FQGNSA. The CDR3 DNA follows: TGTGCCAGCAGCCCGGGCGAGGGCTCCTACGAGCAGTACTTC. It translates to CASSPGEGSYEQYF.

J is TRBJ1-2 and V is TRBV25-1, with D perhaps TRBD1 (5 bases). The germline CDR1 and CDR2 sequences are MGHDK and SYGVNS. Trimming left V 4 bases short and J 2 bases short, with 17 bases between. CDR3 length equals 16 residues. The CDR3 bases are TGTGCCAGCAGTGCCCCCTTGGGGGGGAGGAACTATGGCTACACCTTC. Protein sequence: CASSAPLGGRNYGYTF.

This clonotype was observed a single time. V is TRBV6-2 or TRBV6-3 and J is TRBJ2-3; possible D gene TRBD2, 6 bases. The CDR3 covers 15 residues. V was cut by 2 bases and J by 2 bases, with 11 bases left in between. Germline CDR1 is MNHEY and CDR2 is SVGEGT. Here the CDR3 reads CASSYGWGDTDTQYF. The CDR3 bases are TGTGCCAGCAGTTACGGCTGGGGGGACACAGATACGCAGTATTTT.

The chain uses TRBV27 and TRBJ2-6, with D tentatively TRBD1 (5 bases). The CDR3 loop spans 18 amino acids. CDR1 is MNHEY, CDR2 SMNVEV, per germline (reference sequence). The ends were cut back, 2 bases at V and 0 bases at J, with 14 bases in the middle. CDR3 nucleotides: TGTGCCAGCAGTTTAAGGGGTCAGAGCAGCTCTGGGGCCAACGTCCTGACTTTC. This sequence encodes CASSLRGQSSSGANVLTF.